The rows below give T cell receptor beta chains drawn from one sample of a study of T cell responses to AZD1222 COVID-19 vaccine. Sequencing was performed with immunoSEQ multiplex PCR; in TCRdb, only in-frame clones are kept and a portion is missing. The table has approximately 100,000 clones, just under 90% seen once. The sample here was peripheral blood, taken on day 0 of AZD1222 vaccination. These receptors all come from an adult in good health. CDR3s include the opening cysteine and the closing phenylalanine or tryptophan. The order of the fields is D gene, J gene, V gene, clone size, CDR3 protein, CDR3 DNA. A D gene is named only where the DNA matches it firmly. Clone size appears in some rows only: once, few, many, or a class for an expanded clone.

NA | TRBJ1-4 | TRBV29-1 | NA | CSVLGDSNEKLFF | TGCAGCGTGCTAGGGGATTCTAATGAAAAACTGTTTTTT
NA | TRBJ2-1 | TRBV28 | NA | CASSSRGGHDNEQFF | TGTGCCAGCAGTTCAAGGGGTGGGCATGACAATGAGCAGTTCTTC
NA | TRBJ1-2 | TRBV19 | NA | CASSIPRGGPGAYGYTF | TGTGCCAGTAGTATACCTCGGGGAGGGCCGGGGGCCTATGGCTACACCTTC
TRBD2 | TRBJ2-7 | TRBV5-1 | NA | CASSLTRTSAVYEQYF | TGCGCCAGCAGCTTAACGAGGACTAGCGCGGTCTACGAGCAGTACTTC
NA | TRBJ1-5 | TRBV6-2/TRBV6-3 | NA | CASSPTGPRTGLHF | TGTGCCAGCAGCCCGACGGGGCCGCGAACAGGTCTCCATTTT
NA | TRBJ2-3 | TRBV7-3 | NA | CASSLMAQITTDTQYF | TGTGCCAGCAGCTTAATGGCACAGATCACCACAGATACGCAGTATTTT
NA | TRBJ1-1 | TRBV15 | NA | CATSPSKSSGITLNTEAFF | TGTGCCACCAGCCCCTCCAAGTCCTCAGGGATTACCCTGAACACTGAAGCTTTCTTT
TRBD2 | TRBJ2-3 | TRBV19 | NA | CASSERGGVDTQYF | TGTGCCAGTAGCGAGCGGGGGGGCGTCGATACGCAGTATTTT
NA | TRBJ2-3 | TRBV4-3 | NA | CASSQGSAPSSTDTQYF | TGCGCCAGCAGCCAAGGGTCGGCTCCCTCTAGCACAGATACGCAGTATTTT
NA | TRBJ1-1 | TRBV6-1 | NA | CASSEVQGTHTEAFF | TGTGCCAGCAGTGAAGTACAGGGTACGCACACTGAAGCTTTCTTT
NA | TRBJ1-1 | TRBV18 | once | CASSPYGLMNTEAFF | TGTGCCAGCTCACCATATGGACTGATGAACACTGAAGCTTTCTTT
NA | TRBJ1-2 | TRBV5-6 | few | CASSLWVAPHGYTF | TGTGCCAGCAGCTTGTGGGTAGCCCCCCATGGCTACACCTTC
NA | TRBJ2-3 | TRBV3-1/TRBV3-2 | NA | CASSSGTRRTDTQYF | TGTGCCAGCAGCTCCGGGACCCGACGCACAGATACGCAGTATTTT
NA | TRBJ2-5 | TRBV5-6 | NA | CASSFVGRETQYF | TGTGCCAGCAGCTTCGTCGGTCGGGAGACCCAGTACTTC
TRBD2 | TRBJ2-5 | TRBV5-6 | once | CASSLVTSGETQYF | TGTGCCAGCAGCTTGGTGACTAGCGGAGAGACCCAGTACTTC